This is a list of T cell receptor beta chains from one sample in a study of cytomegalovirus exposure and HLA in healthy donors. Only in-frame clones appear in the TCRdb table, and some are missing; sequencing was by immunoSEQ multiplex PCR. The data hold about 330,000 clones, with about 90% observed a single time. Material for sequencing was PBMCs. These receptor sequences come from a woman between 25 and 40 years old in good health and CMV-seropositive. Each CDR3 is given with its conserved first and last residue. Fields, in order: CDR3 DNA, CDR3 protein, clone size, V gene, D gene, J gene. The D gene is left open where the match is weak. A row's size may be missing; if present it is once, few, many or a size class.

CDR3 DNA: TGTGCCTGGAGTGTACAAGCGGGAGCGACAGATACGCAGTATTTT; CDR3 protein: CAWSVQAGATDTQYF; clone size: .; V gene: TRBV30; D gene: TRBD2; J gene: TRBJ2-3
CDR3 DNA: TGTGCCAGCAGTGAAAGGGGGCGATACGAGCAGTACTTC; CDR3 protein: CASSERGRYEQYF; clone size: .; V gene: TRBV2; D gene: TRBD1; J gene: TRBJ2-7
CDR3 DNA: TGTGCCAGCAGTTTAAGGGCAGGGCGGGGCTACACCTTC; CDR3 protein: CASSLRAGRGYTF; clone size: .; V gene: TRBV28; D gene: .; J gene: TRBJ1-2
CDR3 DNA: TGTGCCAGCACTCAGAGCAATGAGCAGTTCTTC; CDR3 protein: CASTQSNEQFF; clone size: .; V gene: TRBV27; D gene: .; J gene: TRBJ2-1
CDR3 DNA: TGTGCCAGCAGTACCGGGACAGGGCTCTACGAGCAGTACTTC; CDR3 protein: CASSTGTGLYEQYF; clone size: .; V gene: TRBV27; D gene: TRBD1; J gene: TRBJ2-7
CDR3 DNA: TGTGCCAGCAGTCCAGCCGGGGAGGGGTATCATCAGCCCCAGCATTTT; CDR3 protein: CASSPAGEGYHQPQHF; clone size: .; V gene: TRBV28; D gene: .; J gene: TRBJ1-5
CDR3 DNA: TGTGCCAGCTCGCCCGGAGGGACAGGGCCCTACGAGCAGTACTTC; CDR3 protein: CASSPGGTGPYEQYF; clone size: .; V gene: TRBV18; D gene: TRBD1; J gene: TRBJ2-7
CDR3 DNA: TGTGCCAGCAGCCCAGGGACAGGGGTCAAAGAGACCCAGTACTTC; CDR3 protein: CASSPGTGVKETQYF; clone size: once; V gene: TRBV5-4; D gene: TRBD1; J gene: TRBJ2-5
CDR3 DNA: TGTGCCAGCAGTTCCCAGTACTTC; CDR3 protein: CASSSQYF; clone size: .; V gene: TRBV14; D gene: .; J gene: TRBJ2-5
CDR3 DNA: TGTGCCAGCAGTTACTCCACAGGGGGCACAGGCGAGCAGTACTTC; CDR3 protein: CASSYSTGGTGEQYF; clone size: .; V gene: TRBV6-5; D gene: TRBD1; J gene: TRBJ2-7
CDR3 DNA: TGTGCCAGCAGCCAGACCGGACAGACTTCGAACGAGCAGTACTTC; CDR3 protein: CASSQTGQTSNEQYF; clone size: .; V gene: TRBV5-6; D gene: .; J gene: TRBJ2-7
CDR3 DNA: TGTGCCAGCAGCTTCACGTCCGGGGACTCCTACGAGCAGTACTTC; CDR3 protein: CASSFTSGDSYEQYF; clone size: .; V gene: TRBV7-2; D gene: .; J gene: TRBJ2-7
CDR3 DNA: TGTGCCAGTCAACCCGGGACTAGCGTCTACGAGCAGTACTTC; CDR3 protein: CASQPGTSVYEQYF; clone size: .; V gene: TRBV19; D gene: TRBD2; J gene: TRBJ2-7
CDR3 DNA: TGCGCCAGCAGCTTGGGGCTAGCGGGAGCCTATGAGCAGTTCTTC; CDR3 protein: CASSLGLAGAYEQFF; clone size: .; V gene: TRBV5-1; D gene: TRBD2; J gene: TRBJ2-1
CDR3 DNA: TGCGCCAGCAGCCCCGGGACGGTTTCCTACGAGCAGTACTTC; CDR3 protein: CASSPGTVSYEQYF; clone size: .; V gene: TRBV4-3; D gene: .; J gene: TRBJ2-7
CDR3 DNA: TGTGCCAGCAAAACAGGGGCCTCATACGAGCAGTACTTC; CDR3 protein: CASKTGASYEQYF; clone size: .; V gene: TRBV6-5; D gene: TRBD1; J gene: TRBJ2-7
CDR3 DNA: TGTGCCAGCAGCCCCGGACCCGATGAAAAACTGTTTTTT; CDR3 protein: CASSPGPDEKLFF; clone size: .; V gene: TRBV5-4; D gene: .; J gene: TRBJ1-4
CDR3 DNA: TGTGCCTGGAAGACAGCTAACTATGGCTACACCTTC; CDR3 protein: CAWKTANYGYTF; clone size: .; V gene: TRBV30; D gene: .; J gene: TRBJ1-2
CDR3 DNA: TGTGCCAGCAGTTATGGGACACGCTACGAGCAGTACTTC; CDR3 protein: CASSYGTRYEQYF; clone size: .; V gene: TRBV6-5; D gene: .; J gene: TRBJ2-7
CDR3 DNA: TGTGCCAGCAGCTTAGTAGGAGGGGGGGATTCACCCCTCCACTTT; CDR3 protein: CASSLVGGGDSPLHF; clone size: .; V gene: TRBV7-2; D gene: .; J gene: TRBJ1-6
CDR3 DNA: TGTGCCTGGAGTTCTGGCAGGGGTAGCTTCACAGATACGCAGTATTTT; CDR3 protein: CAWSSGRGSFTDTQYF; clone size: .; V gene: TRBV30; D gene: .; J gene: TRBJ2-3
CDR3 DNA: TGTGCCAGCAGTTTATCCGAATCGCTTAACACTGAAGCTTTCTTT; CDR3 protein: CASSLSESLNTEAFF; clone size: .; V gene: TRBV27; D gene: .; J gene: TRBJ1-1
CDR3 DNA: TGTGCCAGCAGAAACGGGACTCCCCGGCACAATCAGCCCCAGCATTTT; CDR3 protein: CASRNGTPRHNQPQHF; clone size: .; V gene: TRBV28; D gene: .; J gene: TRBJ1-5